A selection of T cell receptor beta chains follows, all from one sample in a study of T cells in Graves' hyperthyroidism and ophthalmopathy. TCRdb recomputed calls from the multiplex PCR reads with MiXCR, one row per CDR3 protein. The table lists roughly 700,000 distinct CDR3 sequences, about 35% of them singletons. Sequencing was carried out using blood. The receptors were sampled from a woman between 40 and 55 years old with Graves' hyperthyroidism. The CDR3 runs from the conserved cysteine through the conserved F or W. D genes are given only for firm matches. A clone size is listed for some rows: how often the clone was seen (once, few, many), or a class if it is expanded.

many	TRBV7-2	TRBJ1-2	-	TGTGCCAGCAGCTTAAGGCTGGGGCAGGGTGGGGGCTACACCTTC	CASSLRLGQGGGYTF
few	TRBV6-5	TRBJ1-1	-	TGTGCCAGCAGCCCAGACCCAGACCCTGTGAACACTGAAGCTTTCTTT	CASSPDPDPVNTEAFF
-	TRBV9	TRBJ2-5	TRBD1	TGTGCCAGCAGCGCGGAAACAGGGGGAGAGACCCAGTACTTC	CASSAETGGETQYF
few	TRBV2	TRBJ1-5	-	TGTGCCAGCACCCGGGCTTATAGCAATCAGCCCCAGCATTTT	CASTRAYSNQPQHF
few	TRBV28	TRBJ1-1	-	TGTGCCAGCAGTCGTGGGCCCGTGGAAGCTTTCTTT	CASSRGPVEAFF
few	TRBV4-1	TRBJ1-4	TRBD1	TGCGCCAGCAGCCCAACGGGACAGGGGGGTAGAAAACTGTTTTTT	CASSPTGQGGRKLFF
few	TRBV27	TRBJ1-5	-	TGTGCCAACAAGGGCGGAGGGTCTCAGCCCCAGCATTTT	CANKGGGSQPQHF
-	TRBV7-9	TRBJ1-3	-	TGTGCCAGCAGCTCCACCCCTGGAAACACCATATATTTT	CASSSTPGNTIYF
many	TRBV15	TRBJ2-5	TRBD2	TGTGCCACCAGCAGAGCGACGACTAGCGCGGGACTAGAGGGGTACCAAGAGACCCAGTACTTC	CATSRATTSAGLEGYQETQYF
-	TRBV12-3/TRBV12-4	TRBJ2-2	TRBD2	TGTGCCAGCAGTGACCTTAGCGGGAGGAACACCGGGGAGCTGTTTTTT	CASSDLSGRNTGELFF
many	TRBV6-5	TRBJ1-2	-	TGTGCCAGCAGACCCTCTGGAGGGAGGGTTGGCTACACCTTC	CASRPSGGRVGYTF
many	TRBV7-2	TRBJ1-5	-	TGTGCCAGCAGCGACGGGAGGGCTCGGCAGCCCCAGCATTTT	CASSDGRARQPQHF
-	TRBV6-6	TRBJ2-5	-	TGTGCCAGCAGCCCGTGGGACATACCTGGACCAAGAGAGACCCAGTACTTC	CASSPWDIPGPRETQYF
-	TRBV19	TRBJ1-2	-	TGTGCCAGTAGTATAGCGGACGTCGTGGCAGCGGGCTACACCTTC	CASSIADVVAAGYTF
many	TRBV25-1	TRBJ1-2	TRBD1	TGTGCCAGCAGTGTATTGGGGGACAGAAGCAACTATGGCTACACCTTC	CASSVLGDRSNYGYTF